A selection of T cell receptor beta chains follows, all from one sample in a study of preoperative IRX-2 immunotherapy in early breast cancer. Data came from immunoSEQ multiplex PCR; TCRdb stores just in-frame clones and leaves some out. Of around 95,000 clones detected, 86% appear once; the ten largest clones hold about 1.9%. The sequencing used tumor tissue, collected after IRX-2 immunotherapy. The receptors stem from a human donor with breast cancer. Each CDR3 is given without its conserved first and last residue.

v_call,j_call,cdr3_length,cdr3_aa
TRBV6-8,TRBJ1-1,11,ASSYRGGTEAF
TRBV11-3,TRBJ1-6,12,ASSAPGQGEGWD
TRBV28,TRBJ2-7,12,ASSFRDRIYEQY
TRBV30,TRBJ1-2,11,AWSVRRGESYT
TRBV1,TRBJ1-5,12,ASSQGGDLQPQH
TRBV6-8,TRBJ2-1,17,ASSNYVGRTSVFYNEQF
TRBV15,TRBJ1-2,12,ATSRPDEVDGYT
TRBV30,TRBJ2-7,10,AWSDTVYEQY
TRBV28,TRBJ1-4,13,ASSFTGGINEKLF
TRBV5-1,TRBJ2-5,12,ASSLSGIRETQY
TRBV10-2,TRBJ2-1,15,ASSESLAGASYNEQF
TRBV19,TRBJ1-5,12,ASRDRSSDQPQH
TRBV12-5,TRBJ1-1,11,ASMYGENTEAF
TRBV28,TRBJ2-6,11,ASSENIANVLT
TRBV30,TRBJ2-5,9,ASSRAETQY
TRBV29-1,TRBJ1-5,10,SVLLMGQPQH
TRBV7-6,TRBJ1-2,12,ASSSSGSANGYT
TRBV15,TRBJ1-2,16,ATSDRDIGVPFVYGYT
TRBV6-8,TRBJ1-2,11,ASSKLGTRGYT
TRBV10-2,TRBJ1-1,11,ASSDRGNTEAF
TRBV11-3,TRBJ2-3,13,ASSLEQASTDTQY
TRBV7-1,TRBJ1-5,12,ASSHSGGSQPQH
TRBV6-8,TRBJ2-7,11,ASKVERSYEQY
TRBV9,TRBJ2-7,14,ASSSTSDLSPIEQY
TRBV11-3,TRBJ1-5,17,ASSLEWDREGQKDQPQH
TRBV28,TRBJ2-6,10,ASTSGANVLT
TRBV12-5,TRBJ2-7,10,ASLIRGHEQY
TRBV19,TRBJ2-7,13,ASSIGQGVYYEQY
TRBV6-8,TRBJ1-2,10,ASNAEGEGYT
TRBV19,TRBJ2-7,14,ASSIVRGLGLREQY
TRBV29-1,TRBJ2-7,12,SVKGTGGSYEQY
TRBV6-8,TRBJ1-1,12,ASTQGGWNTEAF
TRBV6-7,TRBJ1-1,11,ASSLIRGSEAF
TRBV28,TRBJ2-5,12,ASIGAGGKETQY
TRBV6-8,TRBJ1-6,12,ASSEFGFDSPLH
TRBV19,TRBJ2-3,13,ASSSRTGVADTQY
TRBV19,TRBJ1-5,13,ASRLAGEGNQPQH
TRBV6-8,TRBJ2-3,12,ASSPSGSTDTQY
TRBV12-5,TRBJ1-1,13,ASGLGGRMNTEAF
TRBV30,TRBJ1-5,10,AWSGSNQPQH
TRBV19,TRBJ2-7,11,ASSMGQAYEQY
TRBV6-8,TRBJ1-5,13,ASSATGIGNQPQH
TRBV30,TRBJ1-4,13,AWSARGGTNEKLF
TRBV28,TRBJ1-2,13,ASSFGDRALYGYT
TRBV30,TRBJ2-1,11,AWRRGQYNEQF
TRBV11-3,TRBJ2-4,14,ASSLSSGGPRNIQY
TRBV30,TRBJ2-7,13,AWTKPGGYSYEQY
TRBV5-1,TRBJ1-2,12,ASSLSGGNYGYT
TRBV7-6,TRBJ1-3,13,ASSLMTGAGNTIY
TRBV5-1,TRBJ2-3,16,ASSLAKLAGIGRDTQY
TRBV6-8,TRBJ2-1,16,ASSYSFLYRDRYNEQF
TRBV9,TRBJ2-7,10,ASSFPLGEQY
TRBV28,TRBJ2-7,13,ASRSLGQGANEQY
TRBV5-1,TRBJ1-1,13,ASSLIGSGNTEAF
TRBV11-3,TRBJ2-7,13,ASSPPGLEFDEQY
TRBV19,TRBJ2-1,15,ASRLGRAGDTYNEQF
TRBV29-1,TRBJ2-5,11,SVHAPGEETQY